The clone carrying this T cell receptor beta chain came up a few times. This sample also contains other DNA sequences that code for the same CDR3. Sequencing used immunoSEQ multiplex PCR; TCRdb keeps in-frame clones, though not all of them. The data show about 98,000 clones, with about 87% seen just once and roughly 0.54% held by the top ten. The germline gives CDR1 GTSNPN, CDR2 SVGIG (reference sequence). The CDR3 is 11 amino acids. V was cut by 2 bases and J by 8 bases, with 9 bases left in between. These data are taken from a study of a mutant IDH1 vaccine in newly diagnosed glioma. This sample's time point: baseline, week 1 (first vaccination visit). Treatment indicated: pre-vaccination baseline after standard-of-care therapy. The donors had new WHO grade 3 or 4 astrocytomas; these were IDH1-mutant and ATRX-lost.

The source is a woman aged 50 to 60 with glioma. The gene calls are TRBV30 and TRBJ1-2; D gene ambiguous. The input for sequencing was PBMCs, taken from a glioma patient treated with radiotherapy, temozolomide or both. In DNA form, the CDR3 reads TGTGCCTGGAGTCCAGGAGGAGGCTACACCTTC. It is translated as CAWSPGGGYTF.